This TCR beta chain was sequenced in a study of T cells expressing NK-cell markers. Study-wide background: There were seven HCMV-seropositive donors and one seronegative donor among the eight sequenced. Points from the study as a whole: Whether the expanded NKG2C+ T cell clones recognized HCMV remained unclear.

TCRdb re-called the 5' RACE reads and shows each CDR3 protein once, DNA omitted. Its table records 440,000 or so distinct CDR3 sequences. Remarks on this clonotype: Its specificity is unknown.

This CDR3 spans 13 amino acids. In germline, CDR1 is SGHTA, CDR2 FQGNSA. The clonotype originates from a woman aged 18 to 69 in good health. V is TRBV7-2 and J is TRBJ2-1. The specimen was blood T cells: a sorted CD56 or NKG2C T cell subset, CD4+ or CD8+ T cells, or bulk PBMC T cells (not recorded which). This CDR3 reads CASSLAVYNEQFF.